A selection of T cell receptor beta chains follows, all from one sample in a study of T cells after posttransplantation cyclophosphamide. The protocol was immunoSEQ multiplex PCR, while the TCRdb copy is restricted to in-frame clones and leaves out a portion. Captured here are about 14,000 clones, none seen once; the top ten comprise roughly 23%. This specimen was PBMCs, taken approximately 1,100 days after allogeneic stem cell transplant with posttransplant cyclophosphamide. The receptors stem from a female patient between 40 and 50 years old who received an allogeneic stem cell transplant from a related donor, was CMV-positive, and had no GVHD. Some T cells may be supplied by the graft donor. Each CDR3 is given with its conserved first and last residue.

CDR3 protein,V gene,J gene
CASSYSPRLEAFF,TRBV6-6,TRBJ1-1
CASSIGEDTQYF,TRBV19,TRBJ2-3
CASSLGDSQETQYF,TRBV5-4,TRBJ2-5
CASSWLAASSTDTQYF,TRBV7-9,TRBJ2-3
CASSPRLAGGLSNTGELFF,TRBV28,TRBJ2-2
CASSERGTGNTIYF,TRBV6-1,TRBJ1-3
CASSFGQGTAYEQYF,TRBV9,TRBJ2-7
CASSQGRGPGAGELFF,TRBV4-2,TRBJ2-2
CATSRVMGTGAHEQYF,TRBV15,TRBJ2-7
CASSLSGRTDTQYF,TRBV7-7,TRBJ2-3
CASSLGQGSSNSPLHF,TRBV6-6,TRBJ1-6
CSGTDSYEQYF,TRBV29-1,TRBJ2-7
CASKVRRGHAEAFF,TRBV6-5,TRBJ1-1
CASAGRRDSPLHF,TRBV25-1,TRBJ1-6
CASSEWQAYEQYF,TRBV6-5,TRBJ2-7
CSVSSEPRSTDTQYF,TRBV29-1,TRBJ2-3
CASSLVRGRGYGYTF,TRBV5-5,TRBJ1-2
CASSLGQGRGTDTQYF,TRBV7-8,TRBJ2-3
CASSSSSSGVFKLFF,TRBV7-6,TRBJ2-2
CASSYQGSQYF,TRBV6-5,TRBJ2-5
CASSSTGLAGGLNTGELFF,TRBV7-2,TRBJ2-2
CASTLGGNTEAFF,TRBV6-6,TRBJ1-1
CASSLLAGGAYYNEQFF,TRBV7-8,TRBJ2-1
CASSADFDETQYF,TRBV6-1,TRBJ2-5
CASSPTPGYEQYF,TRBV9,TRBJ2-7
CASSRTRDSVNNEQFF,TRBV27,TRBJ2-1
CASSEDRGNKAFF,TRBV6-5,TRBJ1-1
CASSSYSGGAYEQYF,TRBV7-6,-
CASIKRGINEQYF,TRBV5-6,TRBJ2-7
CASSSLRDSFYGYTF,TRBV6-5,TRBJ1-2
CASSGKLGLATAQYF,TRBV5-4,TRBJ2-5
CASFFGQGTAYEQYF,TRBV9,TRBJ2-7
CASSESLAGGTDTQYF,TRBV2,TRBJ2-3
CASSPLQLASPLHF,TRBV4-1,TRBJ1-6
CASSYPGTEDGYTF,TRBV6-6,TRBJ1-2
CASSFLGGGPSTDTQYF,TRBV27,TRBJ2-3
CASSFSLNTEAFF,TRBV5-5,TRBJ1-1
CASSEVTDSNYGYTF,TRBV2,TRBJ1-2
CASSPPQEKLFF,TRBV18,TRBJ1-4
CSVLSGVNNEQFF,TRBV29-1,TRBJ2-1
CASSERGSTDTQYF,TRBV27,TRBJ2-3
CASSLDRNTEAFF,TRBV7-9,TRBJ1-1
CASSLVAGELFF,TRBV5-1,TRBJ2-2
CSDSGGMNTEAFF,TRBV29-1,TRBJ1-1
CASSPPTSGGLDTQYF,TRBV5-1,TRBJ2-3
CASSLDMNTEAFF,TRBV5-6,TRBJ1-1
CASTTGTGAYEQYF,TRBV7-2,TRBJ2-7
CASSGPGTSGSREQYF,TRBV9,TRBJ2-7
CATSGHLNTEAFF,TRBV15,TRBJ1-1
CASSGTFYEQYF,TRBV28,TRBJ2-7
CASSLVAGGNSWETQYF,TRBV7-9,TRBJ2-5
CASSPLTGSGEKLFF,TRBV18,TRBJ1-4
CASTDRTGPYTF,TRBV19,TRBJ1-2
CASGPSQGNLGETQYF,TRBV12-5,TRBJ2-5
CSVEDPGVEQYF,TRBV29-1,TRBJ2-7
CASSYGTDEQYF,TRBV6-6,TRBJ2-7
CASSISYEQYF,TRBV13,TRBJ2-7
CASSLVSGGVLRTQYF,TRBV7-9,TRBJ2-5
CASSFGGAPYNEQFF,TRBV5-1,TRBJ2-1
CASSRETSGGAPRVF,TRBV5-1,TRBJ2-3